This T cell receptor (beta chain) was identified in a study of response to subunit inactivated influenza vaccine. The CDR3 length is 12 residues. Trimming took 1 base from V and 14 from J, leaving 12 bases between them. Germline CDR1 LGHDT, CDR2 YNNKEL (reference sequence). With respect to this clonotype: Antigen unknown. Possible read error: a much larger clone is one base away.

Study-wide findings and caveats: Seasonal influenza vaccination, on each occasion, was suggested by the authors to recruit few new T cells.

TCRdb reanalysed the RT-PCR reads using MiXCR and keeps one entry per CDR3 protein. The data contain some 480,000 distinct CDR3 sequences, approximately 10% of them singletons. The TCR sequence derives from a man aged 45-65 years who received an inactivated influenza vaccine. This rearrangement joins TRBV3-1 to TRBJ2-1; possibly TRBD2 for D (5 bases). The material sequenced was PBMCs from blood, taken around seven weeks after vaccination. CDR3 sequence reads: CASSQGLDLEFF. Here the CDR3 DNA reads TGTGCCAGCAGCCAAGGGCTGGACTTGGAGTTCTTC.